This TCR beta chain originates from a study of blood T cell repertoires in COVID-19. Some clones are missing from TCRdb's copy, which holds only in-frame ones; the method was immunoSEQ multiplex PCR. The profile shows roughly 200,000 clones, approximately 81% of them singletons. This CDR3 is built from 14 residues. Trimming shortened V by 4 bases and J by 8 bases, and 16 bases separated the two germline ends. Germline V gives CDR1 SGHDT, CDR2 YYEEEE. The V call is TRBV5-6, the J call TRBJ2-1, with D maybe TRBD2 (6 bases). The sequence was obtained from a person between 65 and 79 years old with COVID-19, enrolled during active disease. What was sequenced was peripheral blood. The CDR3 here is CASSPLGERDEQFF. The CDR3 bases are TGTGCCAGCAGCCCACTGGGGGAGCGGGATGAGCAGTTCTTC.